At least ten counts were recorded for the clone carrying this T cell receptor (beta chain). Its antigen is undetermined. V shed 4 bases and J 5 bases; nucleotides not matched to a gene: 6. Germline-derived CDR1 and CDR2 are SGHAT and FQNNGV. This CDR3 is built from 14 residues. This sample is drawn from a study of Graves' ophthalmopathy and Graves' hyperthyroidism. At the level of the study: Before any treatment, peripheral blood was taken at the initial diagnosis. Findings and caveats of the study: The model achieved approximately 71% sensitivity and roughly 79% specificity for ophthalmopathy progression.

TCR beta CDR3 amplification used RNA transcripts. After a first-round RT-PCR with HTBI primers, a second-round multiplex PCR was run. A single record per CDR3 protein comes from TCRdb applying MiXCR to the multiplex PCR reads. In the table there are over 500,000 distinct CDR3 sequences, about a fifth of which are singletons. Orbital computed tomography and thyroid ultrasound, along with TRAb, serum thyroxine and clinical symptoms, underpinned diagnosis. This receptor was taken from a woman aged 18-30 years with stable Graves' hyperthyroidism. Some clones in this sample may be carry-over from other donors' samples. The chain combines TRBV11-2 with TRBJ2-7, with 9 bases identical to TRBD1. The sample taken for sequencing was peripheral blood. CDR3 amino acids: CASSSTGGADEQYF. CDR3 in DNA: TGTGCCAGCAGCTCAACAGGGGGCGCGGACGAGCAGTACTTC.